This T cell receptor beta chain was sequenced in a study of shared clonotypes between healthy human individuals. Findings of the study overall: Relative to their counterparts shared across all four donors, non-shared clonotypes exhibited diminished generation probabilities.

Trimming removed 8 bases at V and 5 bases at J, with 28 bases between. Per the germline V gene, CDR1 is MNHEY and CDR2 is SMNVEV (reference sequence). This CDR3 is 17 amino acids long. With regard to this clone: Its matching antigen is unknown.

The authors ran the assay at deep level. Some clones are missing from TCRdb's copy, which holds only in-frame ones; the method was immunoSEQ multiplex PCR. The table lists 500,000 to 550,000 clones, 95% to 97% of them singletons. Each of the donors was a healthy adult who was HIV-negative and had not had a recent acute infection or vaccination. A CD45RA-negative memory subset and a CD45RA+ naive subset were separated from the CD4+ cells. The material sequenced was naive CD4+ T cells sorted from blood. Regarding subset: CD45RA+ positively selected. This chain uses TRBV27 with TRBJ2-7, with D perhaps TRBD2 (6 bases). The sequence derives from a woman between 25 and 40 years old in good health. The CDR3 DNA reads TGTGCCAGCCGCAAATTGACGGAGCGGGCCCCCCAACACGAGCAGTACTTC. Translating it yields CASRKLTERAPQHEQYF.